Listed below are T cell receptor beta chains from one sample, sequenced in a study of blood T cell repertoires in COVID-19. The repertoire was sequenced with immunoSEQ multiplex PCR; TCRdb's copy has only in-frame clones and lacks some. The sample has around 280,000 clones; 90% are singletons. Sequenced: PBMCs or T cells enriched from blood (not recorded which). Every receptor here comes from a woman younger than 35 with acute COVID-19. Each CDR3 is given with its conserved first and last residue. The order of the fields is D gene, J gene, V gene, clone size, CDR3 protein, CDR3 DNA. A D gene is named only where the DNA matches it firmly. Some rows have no size entry. The others give once, few or many, or a class for an expanded clone.

D: TRBD2
J: TRBJ2-2
V: TRBV11-2
size: NA
CDR3: CASSLFGASGKGELFF
DNA: TGTGCCAGCAGCTTGTTCGGAGCTAGCGGGAAGGGGGAGCTGTTTTTT

D: NA
J: TRBJ2-3
V: TRBV27
size: NA
CDR3: CASSLVWFGGDSMGRTQYF
DNA: TGTGCCAGCAGTTTAGTTTGGTTTGGGGGCGACTCGATGGGCCGTACGCAGTATTTT

D: TRBD1
J: TRBJ2-7
V: TRBV9
size: NA
CDR3: CASSSTGGFSYEQYF
DNA: TGTGCCAGCAGCTCTACAGGGGGTTTTTCCTACGAGCAGTACTTC

D: TRBD1
J: TRBJ2-3
V: TRBV7-3
size: NA
CDR3: CASSIGQGWGTDTQYF
DNA: TGTGCCAGCAGCATCGGACAGGGGTGGGGCACAGATACGCAGTATTTT

D: NA
J: TRBJ2-1
V: TRBV10-1
size: NA
CDR3: CASSESEGGYNEQFF
DNA: TGCGCCAGCAGTGAGTCGGAAGGCGGGTACAATGAGCAGTTCTTC

D: NA
J: TRBJ1-2
V: TRBV6-5
size: NA
CDR3: CASISGALFNYGYTF
DNA: TGTGCCAGCATTTCTGGGGCCCTATTTAACTATGGCTACACCTTC

D: NA
J: TRBJ2-1
V: TRBV4-3
size: NA
CDR3: CASSQEVLRGYNEQFF
DNA: TGCGCCAGCAGCCAAGAAGTTCTTCGCGGCTACAATGAGCAGTTCTTC

D: TRBD1
J: TRBJ1-4
V: TRBV7-3
size: few
CDR3: CASSPGTGGAKLFF
DNA: TGTGCCAGCAGCCCCGGGACAGGGGGAGCAAAACTGTTTTTT

D: TRBD2
J: TRBJ2-1
V: TRBV5-4
size: NA
CDR3: CASNIAGGPSVQFF
DNA: TGTGCCAGCAACATAGCGGGAGGGCCTTCTGTGCAGTTCTTC

D: NA
J: TRBJ1-1
V: TRBV27
size: NA
CDR3: CASSLSYRATEAFF
DNA: TGTGCCAGCAGTTTATCTTACAGGGCTACTGAAGCTTTCTTT

D: NA
J: TRBJ2-7
V: TRBV13
size: NA
CDR3: CASSPTGLGEQYF
DNA: TGTGCCAGCAGCCCGACAGGCTTGGGCGAGCAGTACTTC

D: NA
J: TRBJ1-2
V: TRBV30
size: NA
CDR3: CAWSPNTVRGINYGYTF
DNA: TGTGCCTGGAGTCCTAATACAGTTCGGGGAATTAACTATGGCTACACCTTC

D: TRBD1
J: TRBJ1-1
V: TRBV5-1
size: NA
CDR3: CASSRLQGGVNTEAFF
DNA: TGCGCCAGCAGCCGATTGCAGGGGGGAGTTAACACTGAAGCTTTCTTT

D: TRBD1
J: TRBJ1-5
V: TRBV2
size: many
CDR3: CASKADRLSVNQPQHF
DNA: TGTGCCAGCAAAGCGGACAGGCTGAGCGTCAATCAGCCCCAGCATTTT

D: TRBD2
J: TRBJ2-1
V: TRBV25-1
size: NA
CDR3: CASSELTSGRDNEQFF
DNA: TGTGCCAGCAGTGAACTTACTAGCGGGAGGGACAATGAGCAGTTCTTC

D: NA
J: TRBJ1-1
V: TRBV27
size: NA
CDR3: CATQRGGGEAFF
DNA: TGTGCCACTCAACGAGGAGGTGGTGAAGCTTTCTTT

D: TRBD1
J: TRBJ2-2
V: TRBV28
size: NA
CDR3: CASSLTWPGQDNTGELFF
DNA: TGTGCCAGCAGCCTCACCTGGCCGGGACAGGATAACACCGGGGAGCTGTTTTTT

D: NA
J: TRBJ2-3
V: TRBV6-4
size: NA
CDR3: CASSEASGTDTQYF
DNA: TGTGCCAGCAGTGAGGCTAGCGGCACAGATACGCAGTATTTT

D: NA
J: TRBJ1-2
V: TRBV19
size: NA
CDR3: CASRPPGVLYGYTF
DNA: TGTGCCAGTAGGCCGCCCGGGGTACTCTATGGCTACACCTTC

D: TRBD1
J: TRBJ2-5
V: TRBV7-6
size: NA
CDR3: CASSLQGEKQETQYF
DNA: TGTGCCAGCAGCTTGCAGGGGGAAAAACAAGAGACCCAGTACTTC

D: NA
J: TRBJ2-7
V: TRBV28
size: NA
CDR3: CASRGGSRGYEQYF
DNA: TGTGCCAGCAGAGGGGGTTCCAGGGGTTACGAGCAGTACTTC

D: NA
J: TRBJ2-1
V: TRBV5-1
size: NA
CDR3: CASSPGNSYNEQFF
DNA: TGCGCCAGCAGCCCAGGCAACTCCTACAATGAGCAGTTCTTC

D: NA
J: TRBJ1-5
V: TRBV11-2
size: NA
CDR3: CASSSGRGDGQPQHF
DNA: TGTGCCAGCAGCTCAGGCAGGGGCGACGGGCAGCCCCAGCATTTT

D: NA
J: TRBJ2-7
V: TRBV4-3
size: NA
CDR3: CASSQGGSVGEQYF
DNA: TGCGCCAGCAGCCAAGGCGGTAGCGTGGGCGAGCAGTACTTC

D: TRBD2
J: TRBJ2-5
V: TRBV9
size: NA
CDR3: CASSPPPGTSGRETQYF
DNA: TGTGCCAGCAGCCCCCCTCCCGGGACTAGCGGGAGGGAGACCCAGTACTTC

D: TRBD1
J: TRBJ1-1
V: TRBV28
size: NA
CDR3: CASSGTGGYTEAFF
DNA: TGTGCCAGCAGTGGGACAGGGGGCTACACTGAAGCTTTCTTT

D: NA
J: TRBJ1-2
V: TRBV27
size: NA
CDR3: CASSLTRQVNYGYTF
DNA: TGTGCCAGCAGTTTAACCCGACAGGTTAACTATGGCTACACCTTC

D: TRBD2
J: TRBJ2-2
V: TRBV30
size: NA
CDR3: CAWKTSGRDTGELFF
DNA: TGTGCCTGGAAGACTAGCGGGAGGGACACCGGGGAGCTGTTTTTT

D: TRBD2
J: TRBJ2-5
V: TRBV10-3
size: NA
CDR3: CAISGPSGNVPNEVSRTPETQYF
DNA: TGTGCCATCAGTGGCCCTAGCGGGAATGTACCTAATGAAGTTTCTCGCACACCAGAGACCCAGTACTTC

D: TRBD2
J: TRBJ2-3
V: TRBV30
size: NA
CDR3: CAWTRGSGRADTQYF
DNA: TGTGCCTGGACCCGGGGTAGCGGGAGGGCGGATACGCAGTATTTT

D: NA
J: TRBJ2-1
V: TRBV30
size: NA
CDR3: CAWSGGNEQFF
DNA: TGTGCCTGGAGTGGCGGCAATGAGCAGTTCTTC

D: NA
J: TRBJ2-7
V: TRBV7-8
size: NA
CDR3: CASTLDRSEQYF
DNA: TGTGCCAGCACCCTCGACAGGTCCGAGCAGTACTTC

D: TRBD2
J: TRBJ2-4
V: TRBV28
size: once
CDR3: CASSVPGLGNNIQYF
DNA: TGTGCCAGCAGTGTCCCGGGACTAGGTAATAACATTCAGTACTTC

D: NA
J: TRBJ2-4
V: TRBV9
size: NA
CDR3: CASSPGRGLAKNIQYF
DNA: TGTGCCAGCAGCCCGGGCAGGGGATTAGCCAAAAACATTCAGTACTTC

D: TRBD2
J: TRBJ2-2
V: TRBV6-5
size: NA
CDR3: CASSKSGTIPGELFF
DNA: TGTGCCAGCAGTAAGTCCGGGACTATCCCCGGGGAGCTGTTTTTT

D: NA
J: TRBJ2-5
V: TRBV10-1
size: NA
CDR3: CASSDQDSVTTQYF
DNA: TGCGCCAGCAGTGACCAGGACAGTGTAACGACCCAGTACTTC

D: NA
J: TRBJ2-1
V: TRBV5-1
size: NA
CDR3: CASSFSNEQFF
DNA: TGCGCCAGCAGCTTTAGCAATGAGCAGTTCTTC

D: NA
J: TRBJ1-2
V: TRBV30
size: few
CDR3: CAWSVRAGQIINYGYTF
DNA: TGTGCCTGGAGTGTACGCGCTGGACAGATTATTAACTATGGCTACACCTTC

D: TRBD2
J: TRBJ2-1
V: TRBV6-5
size: NA
CDR3: CASRLAGVREQFF
DNA: TGTGCCAGCCGACTAGCGGGAGTACGGGAGCAGTTCTTC

D: NA
J: TRBJ1-3
V: TRBV2
size: NA
CDR3: CASSPGHAGNTIYF
DNA: TGTGCCAGCAGTCCGGGACACGCTGGAAACACCATATATTTT

D: NA
J: TRBJ2-2
V: TRBV5-1
size: NA
CDR3: CASSRSRNTGELFF
DNA: TGCGCCAGCAGCCGAAGCCGGAACACCGGGGAGCTGTTTTTT

D: TRBD1
J: TRBJ2-3
V: TRBV7-9
size: NA
CDR3: CASSAPGTGSTDTQYF
DNA: TGTGCCAGCAGCGCCCCCGGGACAGGGTCCACAGATACGCAGTATTTT

D: TRBD1
J: TRBJ1-1
V: TRBV6-2/TRBV6-3
size: NA
CDR3: CASSDRGRIEAFF
DNA: TGTGCCAGCAGTGACAGGGGGCGGATTGAAGCTTTCTTT

D: NA
J: TRBJ2-1
V: TRBV28
size: NA
CDR3: CASSPETVLSYNEQFF
DNA: TGTGCCAGCAGCCCCGAGACAGTTCTTTCCTACAATGAGCAGTTCTTC

D: NA
J: TRBJ2-7
V: TRBV5-1
size: NA
CDR3: CASSLSPGVSYEQYF
DNA: TGCGCCAGCAGCTTGTCACCAGGGGTCTCCTACGAGCAGTACTTC

D: NA
J: TRBJ1-1
V: TRBV12-5
size: few
CDR3: CASGLSLSEAFF
DNA: TGTGCTAGTGGTTTGAGCTTAAGTGAAGCTTTCTTT

D: TRBD2
J: TRBJ2-1
V: TRBV5-1
size: NA
CDR3: CASSISGRTHEQFF
DNA: TGCGCCAGCAGCATTAGCGGGAGGACACATGAGCAGTTCTTC

D: TRBD1
J: TRBJ1-2
V: TRBV6-5
size: NA
CDR3: CASAGGFGGYTF
DNA: TGTGCCAGCGCAGGGGGGTTCGGTGGCTACACCTTC

D: NA
J: TRBJ1-5
V: TRBV30
size: NA
CDR3: CAWNQNGGLQPQHF
DNA: TGTGCCTGGAACCAAAACGGGGGGCTTCAGCCCCAGCATTTT

D: TRBD2
J: TRBJ2-7
V: TRBV6-6
size: once
CDR3: CASRPGTSGAYEQYF
DNA: TGTGCCAGCAGACCCGGGACTAGCGGAGCCTACGAGCAGTACTTC

D: TRBD1
J: TRBJ1-5
V: TRBV28
size: NA
CDR3: CASRLGQGAYQPQHF
DNA: TGTGCCAGCAGGCTGGGACAGGGGGCTTATCAGCCCCAGCATTTT

D: TRBD2
J: TRBJ2-1
V: TRBV6-5
size: NA
CDR3: CASATSEVYNEQFF
DNA: TGTGCCAGCGCTACTAGCGAGGTTTACAATGAGCAGTTCTTC

D: TRBD1
J: TRBJ2-7
V: TRBV27
size: NA
CDR3: CASSPMDRPYEQYF
DNA: TGTGCCAGCAGTCCAATGGACAGGCCATACGAGCAGTACTTC

D: TRBD2
J: TRBJ2-1
V: TRBV7-9
size: few
CDR3: CASSPRLAGEYNEQFF
DNA: TGTGCCAGCAGCCCTAGACTAGCGGGCGAATACAATGAGCAGTTCTTC